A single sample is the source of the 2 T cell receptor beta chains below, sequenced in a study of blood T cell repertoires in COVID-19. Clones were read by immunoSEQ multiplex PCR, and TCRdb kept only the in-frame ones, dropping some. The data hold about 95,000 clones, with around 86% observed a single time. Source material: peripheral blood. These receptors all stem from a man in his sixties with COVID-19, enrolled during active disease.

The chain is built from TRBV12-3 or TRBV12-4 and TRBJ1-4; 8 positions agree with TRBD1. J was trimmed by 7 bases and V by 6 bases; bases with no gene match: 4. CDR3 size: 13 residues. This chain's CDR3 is CASSDRGGEKLFF. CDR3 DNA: TGTGCCAGCAGCGACAGGGGTGGTGAAAAACTGTTTTTT.

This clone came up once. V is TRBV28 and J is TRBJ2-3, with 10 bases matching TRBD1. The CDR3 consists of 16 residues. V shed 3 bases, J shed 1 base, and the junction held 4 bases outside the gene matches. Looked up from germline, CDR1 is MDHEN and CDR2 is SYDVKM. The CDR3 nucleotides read TGTGCCAGCAGTTTCCAGGACAGGGGGGGCACAGATACGCAGTATTTT. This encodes CASSFQDRGGTDTQYF.